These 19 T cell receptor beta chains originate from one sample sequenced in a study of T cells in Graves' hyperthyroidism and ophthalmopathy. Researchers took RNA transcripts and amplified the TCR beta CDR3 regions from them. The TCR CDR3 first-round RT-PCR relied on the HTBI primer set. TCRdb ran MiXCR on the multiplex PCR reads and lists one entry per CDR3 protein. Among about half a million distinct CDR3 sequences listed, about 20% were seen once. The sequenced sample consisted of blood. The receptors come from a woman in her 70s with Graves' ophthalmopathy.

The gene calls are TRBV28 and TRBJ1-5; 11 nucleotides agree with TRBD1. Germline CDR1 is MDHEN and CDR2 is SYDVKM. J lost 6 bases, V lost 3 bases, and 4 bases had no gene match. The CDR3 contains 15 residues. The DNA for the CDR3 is TGTGCCAGCAGTTTCCCGGGACAGGGGGGTCAGCCCCAGCATTTT. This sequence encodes CASSFPGQGGQPQHF.

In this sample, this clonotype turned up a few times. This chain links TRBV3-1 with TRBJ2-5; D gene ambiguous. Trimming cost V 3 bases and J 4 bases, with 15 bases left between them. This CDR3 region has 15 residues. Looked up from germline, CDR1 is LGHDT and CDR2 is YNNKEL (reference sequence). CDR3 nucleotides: TGTGCCAGCAGCCAGGAATCTAGTAAGAGAGAGACCCAGTACTTC. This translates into CASSQESSKRETQYF.

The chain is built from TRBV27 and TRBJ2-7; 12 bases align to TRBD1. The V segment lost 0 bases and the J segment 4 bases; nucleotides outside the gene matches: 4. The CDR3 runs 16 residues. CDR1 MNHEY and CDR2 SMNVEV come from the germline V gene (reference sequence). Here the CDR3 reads CASSLSGQGARYEQYF. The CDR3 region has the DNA TGTGCCAGCAGTTTATCGGGACAGGGGGCAAGGTACGAGCAGTACTTC.

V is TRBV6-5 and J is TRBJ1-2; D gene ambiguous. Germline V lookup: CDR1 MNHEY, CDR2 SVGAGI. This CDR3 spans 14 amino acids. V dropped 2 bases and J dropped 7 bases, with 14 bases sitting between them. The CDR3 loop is CASSYARQIGGYTF. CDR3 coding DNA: TGTGCCAGCAGTTACGCACGCCAGATAGGTGGCTACACCTTC.

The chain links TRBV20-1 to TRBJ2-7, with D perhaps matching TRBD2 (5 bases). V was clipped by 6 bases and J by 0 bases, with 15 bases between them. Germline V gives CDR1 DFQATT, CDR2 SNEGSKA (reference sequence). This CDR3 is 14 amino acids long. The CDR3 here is CSATDSAFSYEQYF. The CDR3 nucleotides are TGCAGTGCAACCGATAGCGCGTTCTCCTACGAGCAGTACTTC.

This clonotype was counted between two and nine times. In nucleotides, the CDR3 is TGCGCCAGCTATTCCGGTATCTCTGGAAACACCATATATTTT. It encodes CASYSGISGNTIYF. This chain joins TRBV5-1 and TRBJ1-3; D unclear. The V end was cut by 7 bases, the J end by 0 bases, with 11 bases between. The CDR3 totals 14 residues. Germline V gene sequence: CDR1 SGHRS, CDR2 YFSETQ.

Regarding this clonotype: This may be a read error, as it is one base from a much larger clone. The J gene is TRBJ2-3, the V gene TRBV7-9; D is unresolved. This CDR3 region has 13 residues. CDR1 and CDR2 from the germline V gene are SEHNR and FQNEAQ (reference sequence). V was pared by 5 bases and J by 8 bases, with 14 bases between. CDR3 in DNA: TGTGCCAGCAGCCTTCTAGGTCCAGGTACGCAGTATTTT. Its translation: CASSLLGPGTQYF.

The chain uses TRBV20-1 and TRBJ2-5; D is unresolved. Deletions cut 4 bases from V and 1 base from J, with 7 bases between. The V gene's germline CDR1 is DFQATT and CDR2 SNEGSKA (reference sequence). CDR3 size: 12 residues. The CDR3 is CSAKGIQETQYF. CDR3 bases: TGCAGTGCTAAAGGGATCCAAGAGACCCAGTACTTC.

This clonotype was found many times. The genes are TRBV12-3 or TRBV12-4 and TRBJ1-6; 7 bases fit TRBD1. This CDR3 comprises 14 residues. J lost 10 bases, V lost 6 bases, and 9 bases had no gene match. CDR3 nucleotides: TGTGCCAGCAGCCCCGGGCAGGGGGGGTCACCCCTCCACTTT. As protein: CASSPGQGGSPLHF.

CDR3 DNA sequence: TGTGCCAGCGCAAGGCGGCAGGGACTCATGAACACCGGGGAGCTGTTTTTT. Translated: CASARRQGLMNTGELFF. The genes are TRBV13 and TRBJ2-2, with D perhaps matching TRBD2 (6 bases). From germline, CDR1 is PRHDT and CDR2 FYEKMQ (reference sequence). Trimming removed 8 bases at V and 1 base at J, with 20 bases between. This CDR3 spans 17 amino acids. Supplemented by reference TRBV13 and TRBJ2-2, the full variable domain reads AAGVIQSPRHLIKEKRETATLKCYPIPRHDTVYWYQQGPGQDPQFLISFYEKMQSDKGSIPDRFSAQQFSDYHSELNMSSLELGDSALYFCASARRQGLMNTGELFFGEGSRLTVL.

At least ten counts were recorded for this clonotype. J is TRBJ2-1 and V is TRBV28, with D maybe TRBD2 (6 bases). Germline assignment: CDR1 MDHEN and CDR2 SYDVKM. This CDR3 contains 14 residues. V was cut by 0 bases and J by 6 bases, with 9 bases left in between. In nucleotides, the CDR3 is TGTGCCAGCAGTTTATGGACTAGGTCCAATGAGCAGTTCTTC. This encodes CASSLWTRSNEQFF.

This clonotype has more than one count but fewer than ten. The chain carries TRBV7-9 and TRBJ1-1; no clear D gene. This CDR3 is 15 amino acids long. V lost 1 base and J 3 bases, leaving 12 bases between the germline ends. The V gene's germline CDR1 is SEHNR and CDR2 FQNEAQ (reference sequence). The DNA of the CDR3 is TGTGCCAGCAGCTTAGAGTTCCGTTCTTACACTGAAGCTTTCTTT. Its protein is CASSLEFRSYTEAFF.

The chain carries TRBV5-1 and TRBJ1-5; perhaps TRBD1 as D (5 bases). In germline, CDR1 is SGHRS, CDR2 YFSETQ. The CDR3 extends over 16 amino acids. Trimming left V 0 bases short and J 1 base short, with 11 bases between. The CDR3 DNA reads TGCGCCAGCAGCTTGGAACCCCGGGGGAGCAATCAGCCCCAGCATTTT. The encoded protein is CASSLEPRGSNQPQHF.

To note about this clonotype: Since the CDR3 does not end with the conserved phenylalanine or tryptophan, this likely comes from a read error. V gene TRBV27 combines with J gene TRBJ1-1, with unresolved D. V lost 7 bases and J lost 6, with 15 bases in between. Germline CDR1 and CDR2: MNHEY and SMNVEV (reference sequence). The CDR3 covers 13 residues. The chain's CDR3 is CASNKGPSAEAFL. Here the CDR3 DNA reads TGTGCCAGCAATAAAGGACCGTCGGCTGAAGCTTTCCTT.

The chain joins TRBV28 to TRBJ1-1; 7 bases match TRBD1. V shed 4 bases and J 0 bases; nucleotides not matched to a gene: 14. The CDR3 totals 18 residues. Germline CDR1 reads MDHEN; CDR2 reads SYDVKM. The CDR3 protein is CASSSATGLGYLNTEAFF. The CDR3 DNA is TGTGCCAGCAGTTCTGCGACAGGGTTAGGCTATTTGAACACTGAAGCTTTCTTT.

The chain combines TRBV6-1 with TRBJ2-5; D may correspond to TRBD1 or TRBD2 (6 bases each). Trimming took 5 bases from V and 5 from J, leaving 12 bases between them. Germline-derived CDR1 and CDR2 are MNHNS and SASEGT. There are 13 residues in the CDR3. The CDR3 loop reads CASSRGVRETQYF. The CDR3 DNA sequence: TGTGCCAGCAGTAGGGGGGTTCGGGAGACCCAGTACTTC.

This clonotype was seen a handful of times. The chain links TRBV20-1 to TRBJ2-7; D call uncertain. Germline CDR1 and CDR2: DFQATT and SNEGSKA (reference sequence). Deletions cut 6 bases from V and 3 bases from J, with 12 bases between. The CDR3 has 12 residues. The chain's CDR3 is CSADPPNYEQYF. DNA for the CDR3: TGCAGTGCGGACCCTCCAAACTACGAGCAGTACTTC.

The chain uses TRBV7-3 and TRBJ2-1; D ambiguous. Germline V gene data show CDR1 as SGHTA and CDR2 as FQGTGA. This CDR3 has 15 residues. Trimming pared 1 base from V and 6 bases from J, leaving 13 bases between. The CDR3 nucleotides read TGTGCCAGCAGCTTAATCCCCGGACCCTTCAATGAGCAGTTCTTC. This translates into CASSLIPGPFNEQFF.

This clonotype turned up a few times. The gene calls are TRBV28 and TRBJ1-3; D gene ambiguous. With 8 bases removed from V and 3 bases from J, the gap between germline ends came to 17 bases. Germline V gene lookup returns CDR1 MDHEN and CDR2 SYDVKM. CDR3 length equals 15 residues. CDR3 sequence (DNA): TGTGCCAGCGGGTTAATATGGGCAGATGGAAACACCATATATTTT. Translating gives CASGLIWADGNTIYF. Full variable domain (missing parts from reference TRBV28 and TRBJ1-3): DVKVTQSSRYLVKRTGEKVFLECVQDMDHENMFWYRQDPGLGLRLIYFSYDVKMKEKGDIPEGYSVSREKKERFSLILESASTNQTSMYLCASGLIWADGNTIYFGEGSWLTVV.